One T cell receptor beta chain is described in this entry. The sample is drawn from a study of blood T cell repertoires in COVID-19. Ages ranged from roughly 18 to 100 years, with residence in around 24 US areas. Participants' own reports of clinical history determined their cohort assignment. Before being deemed recovered, Cohort 3 donors had two negative PCRs, clearance, or symptom resolution. In the authors' workflow: Amplification of reference gene primers was used by the study to estimate nucleated cell counts. The repertoire was sequenced with immunoSEQ multiplex PCR; TCRdb's copy has only in-frame clones and lacks some. For V, J and clone size, that table is used; D and trimming come from the DNA. The sample shows over 300,000 clones, under 90% of them seen only once. The CDR3 has 15 amino acids. J gave up 4 bases and V 3 bases, and 5 bases lay outside the gene matches. Germline V gene data show CDR1 as SGHAT and CDR2 as FQNNGV.

This sequence joins TRBV11-2 and TRBJ1-1; 10 nucleotides agree with TRBD1. The source material was PBMCs or T cells enriched from blood (not recorded which). The clonotype was recovered from a woman aged 18 to 35 who had recovered from COVID-19. The CDR3 is CASSLMDRGGTEAFF. For the CDR3, the DNA is TGTGCCAGCAGCTTGATGGACAGGGGGGGCACTGAAGCTTTCTTT.